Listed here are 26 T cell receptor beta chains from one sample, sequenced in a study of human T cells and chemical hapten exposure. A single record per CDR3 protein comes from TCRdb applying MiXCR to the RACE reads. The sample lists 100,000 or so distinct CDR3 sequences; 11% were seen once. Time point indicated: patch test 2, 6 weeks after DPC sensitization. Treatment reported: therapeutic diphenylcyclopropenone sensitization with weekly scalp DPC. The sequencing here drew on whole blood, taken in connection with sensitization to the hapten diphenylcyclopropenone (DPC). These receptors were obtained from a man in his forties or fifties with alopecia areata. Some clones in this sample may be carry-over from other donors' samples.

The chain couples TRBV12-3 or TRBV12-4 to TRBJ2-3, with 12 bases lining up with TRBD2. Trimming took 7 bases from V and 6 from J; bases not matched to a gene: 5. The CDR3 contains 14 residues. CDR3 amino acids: CASTASGRGDTQYF. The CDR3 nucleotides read TGTGCCAGCACCGCTAGCGGGAGGGGCGATACGCAGTATTTT.

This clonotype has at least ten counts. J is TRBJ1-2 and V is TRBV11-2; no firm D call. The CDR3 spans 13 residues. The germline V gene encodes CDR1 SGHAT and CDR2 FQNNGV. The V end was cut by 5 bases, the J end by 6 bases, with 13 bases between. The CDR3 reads CASSRGPIDGYTF. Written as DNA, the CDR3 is TGTGCCAGCAGCAGAGGACCGATTGATGGCTACACCTTC. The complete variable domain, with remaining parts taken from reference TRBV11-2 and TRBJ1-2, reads EAGVAQSPRYKIIEKRQSVAFWCNPISGHATLYWYQQILGQGPKLLIQFQNNGVVDDSQLPKDRFSAERLKGVDSTLKIQPAKLEDSAVYLCASSRGPIDGYTFGSGTRLTVV.

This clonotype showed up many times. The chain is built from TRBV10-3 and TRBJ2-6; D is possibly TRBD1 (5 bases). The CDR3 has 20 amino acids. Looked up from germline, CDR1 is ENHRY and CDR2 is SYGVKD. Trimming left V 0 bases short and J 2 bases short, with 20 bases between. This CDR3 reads CAISESGVRAFKAGANVLTF. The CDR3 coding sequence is TGTGCCATCAGTGAGTCAGGAGTCAGGGCGTTTAAAGCTGGGGCCAACGTCCTGACTTTC.

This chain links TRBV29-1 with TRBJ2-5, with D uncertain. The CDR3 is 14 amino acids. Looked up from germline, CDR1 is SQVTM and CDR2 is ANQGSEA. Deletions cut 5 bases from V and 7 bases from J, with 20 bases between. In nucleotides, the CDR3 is TGCAGCGTTTGGGCTAGAGTGGTCGCCGGGACCCAGTACTTC. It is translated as CSVWARVVAGTQYF.

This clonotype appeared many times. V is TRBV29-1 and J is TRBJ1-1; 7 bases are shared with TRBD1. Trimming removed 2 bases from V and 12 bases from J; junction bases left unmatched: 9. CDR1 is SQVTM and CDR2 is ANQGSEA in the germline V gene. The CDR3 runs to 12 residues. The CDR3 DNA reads TGCAGCGTTGAACCCCAACAGGGGACAACTTTCTTT. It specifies CSVEPQQGTTFF.

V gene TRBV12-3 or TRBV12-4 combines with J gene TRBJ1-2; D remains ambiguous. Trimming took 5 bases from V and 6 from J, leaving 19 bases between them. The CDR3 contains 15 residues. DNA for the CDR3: TGTGCCAGCAGTATCAAACCCGACATCTTTAATGGCTACACCTTC. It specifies CASSIKPDIFNGYTF.

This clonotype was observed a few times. The CDR3 DNA follows: TGTGCCAGCTCACGTAACAGGGAAGAGACCCAGTACTTC. Translating it yields CASSRNREETQYF. This chain connects TRBV18 to TRBJ2-5; weak D call: TRBD1 (6 bases). The CDR3 is 13 amino acids. From germline, CDR1 is KGHSH and CDR2 LQKENI. Trimming pared 4 bases from V and 3 bases from J, leaving 9 bases between.

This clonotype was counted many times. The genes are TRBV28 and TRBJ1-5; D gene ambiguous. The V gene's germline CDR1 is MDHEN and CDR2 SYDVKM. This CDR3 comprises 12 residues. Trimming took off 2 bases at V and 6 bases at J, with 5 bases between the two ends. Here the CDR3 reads CASSLTGQPQHF. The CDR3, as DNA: TGTGCCAGCAGTTTAACGGGTCAGCCCCAGCATTTT. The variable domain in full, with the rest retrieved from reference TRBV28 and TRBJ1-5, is DVKVTQSSRYLVKRTGEKVFLECVQDMDHENMFWYRQDPGLGLRLIYFSYDVKMKEKGDIPEGYSVSREKKERFSLILESASTNQTSMYLCASSLTGQPQHFGDGTRLSIL.

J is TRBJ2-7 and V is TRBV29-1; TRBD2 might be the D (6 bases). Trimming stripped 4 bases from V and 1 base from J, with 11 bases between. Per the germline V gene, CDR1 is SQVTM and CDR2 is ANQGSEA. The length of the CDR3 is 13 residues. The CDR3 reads CSVVASASYEQYF. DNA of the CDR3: TGCAGCGTTGTAGCTAGCGCTTCCTACGAGCAGTACTTC.

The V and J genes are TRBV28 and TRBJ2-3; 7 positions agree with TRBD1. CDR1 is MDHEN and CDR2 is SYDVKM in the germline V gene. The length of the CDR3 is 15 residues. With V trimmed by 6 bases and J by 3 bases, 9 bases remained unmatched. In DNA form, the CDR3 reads TGTGCCAGCAGCCCGGGGACAGTTCGAACAGATACGCAGTATTTT. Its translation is CASSPGTVRTDTQYF. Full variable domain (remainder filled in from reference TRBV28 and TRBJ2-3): DVKVTQSSRYLVKRTGEKVFLECVQDMDHENMFWYRQDPGLGLRLIYFSYDVKMKEKGDIPEGYSVSREKKERFSLILESASTNQTSMYLCASSPGTVRTDTQYFGPGTRLTVL.

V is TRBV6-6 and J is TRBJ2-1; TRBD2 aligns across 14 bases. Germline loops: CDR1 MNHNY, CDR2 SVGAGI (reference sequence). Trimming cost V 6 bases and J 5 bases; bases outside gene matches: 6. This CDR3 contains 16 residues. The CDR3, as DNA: TGTGCCAGCAGACAGGGACTAGCGGGAGCTAACAATGAGCAGTTCTTC. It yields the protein CASRQGLAGANNEQFF.

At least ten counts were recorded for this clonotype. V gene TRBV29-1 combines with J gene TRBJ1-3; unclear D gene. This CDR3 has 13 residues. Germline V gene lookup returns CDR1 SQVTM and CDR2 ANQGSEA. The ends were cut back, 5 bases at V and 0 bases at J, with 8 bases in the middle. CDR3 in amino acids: CSVQSGSGNTIYF. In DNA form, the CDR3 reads TGCAGCGTTCAGTCAGGCTCTGGAAACACCATATATTTT.

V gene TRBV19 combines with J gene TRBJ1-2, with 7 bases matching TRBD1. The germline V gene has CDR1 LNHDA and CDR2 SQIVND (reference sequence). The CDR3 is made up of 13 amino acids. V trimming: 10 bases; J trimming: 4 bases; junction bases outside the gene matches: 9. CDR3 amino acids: CATTRGGAYGYTF. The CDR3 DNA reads TGTGCCACCACGCGAGGGGGCGCCTATGGCTACACCTTC.

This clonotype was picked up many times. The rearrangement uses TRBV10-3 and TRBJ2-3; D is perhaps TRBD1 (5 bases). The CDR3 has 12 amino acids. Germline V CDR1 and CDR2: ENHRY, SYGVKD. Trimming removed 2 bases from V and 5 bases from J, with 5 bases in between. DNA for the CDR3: TGTGCCATCAGTGAGGACAGAGATACGCAGTATTTT. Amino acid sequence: CAISEDRDTQYF.

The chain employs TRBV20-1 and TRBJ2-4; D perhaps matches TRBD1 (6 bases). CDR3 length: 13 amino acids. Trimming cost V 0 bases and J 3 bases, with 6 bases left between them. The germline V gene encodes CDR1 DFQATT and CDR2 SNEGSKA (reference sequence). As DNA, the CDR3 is TGCAGTGCTAGAGAAGGGGGCAAAAACATTCAGTACTTC. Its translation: CSAREGGKNIQYF.

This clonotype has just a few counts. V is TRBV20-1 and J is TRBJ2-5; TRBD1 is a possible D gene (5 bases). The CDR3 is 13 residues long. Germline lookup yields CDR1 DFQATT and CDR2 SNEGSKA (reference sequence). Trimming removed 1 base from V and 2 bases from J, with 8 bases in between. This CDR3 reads CSARGDSQETQYF. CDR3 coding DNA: TGCAGTGCTAGAGGTGACAGTCAAGAGACCCAGTACTTC.

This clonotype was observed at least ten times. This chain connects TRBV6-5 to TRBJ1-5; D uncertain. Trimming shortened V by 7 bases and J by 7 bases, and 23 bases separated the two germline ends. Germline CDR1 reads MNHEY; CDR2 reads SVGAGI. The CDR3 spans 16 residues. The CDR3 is CASNPRSATLGQPQHF. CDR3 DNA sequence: TGTGCCAGCAACCCCCGGAGCGCTACCCTGGGACAGCCCCAGCATTTT.

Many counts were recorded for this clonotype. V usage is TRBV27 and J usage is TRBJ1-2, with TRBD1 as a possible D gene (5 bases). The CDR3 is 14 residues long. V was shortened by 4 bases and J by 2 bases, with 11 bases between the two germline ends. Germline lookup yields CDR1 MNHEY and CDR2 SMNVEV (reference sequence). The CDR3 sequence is CASSSIRGNYGYTF. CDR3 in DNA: TGTGCCAGCAGTTCCATCCGGGGGAACTATGGCTACACCTTC.

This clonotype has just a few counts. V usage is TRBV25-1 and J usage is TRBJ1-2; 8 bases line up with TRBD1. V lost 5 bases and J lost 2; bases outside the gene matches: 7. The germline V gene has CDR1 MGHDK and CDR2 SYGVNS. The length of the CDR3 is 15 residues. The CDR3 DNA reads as TGTGCCAGCAGTAAGGACAGGGATGGAAACTATGGCTACACCTTC. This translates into CASSKDRDGNYGYTF.

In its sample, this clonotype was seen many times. CDR3 sequence: CASSRNVQGRGYTF. As DNA, the CDR3 is TGTGCCAGCAGCCGCAACGTCCAGGGAAGGGGCTACACCTTC. The chain joins TRBV5-6 to TRBJ1-2, with TRBD1 as a possible D gene (5 bases). The germline V and J ends were trimmed by 4 bases and 8 bases, with 18 bases remaining between them. Germline CDR1 is SGHDT and CDR2 is YYEEEE. The CDR3 runs 14 residues.

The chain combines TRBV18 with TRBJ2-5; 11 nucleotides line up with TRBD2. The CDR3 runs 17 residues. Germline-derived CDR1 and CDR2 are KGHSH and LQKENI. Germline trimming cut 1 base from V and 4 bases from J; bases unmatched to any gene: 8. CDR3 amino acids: CASSPRGIAGGAETQYF. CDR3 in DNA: TGTGCCAGCTCACCACGAGGAATAGCGGGAGGGGCAGAGACCCAGTACTTC.

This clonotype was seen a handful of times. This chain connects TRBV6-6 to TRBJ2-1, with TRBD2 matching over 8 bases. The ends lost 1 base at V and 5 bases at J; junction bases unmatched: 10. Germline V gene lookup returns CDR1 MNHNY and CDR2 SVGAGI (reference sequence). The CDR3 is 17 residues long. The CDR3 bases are TGTGCCAGCAGTTACTATCAGACTTCAGCGGGAGACAATGAGCAGTTCTTC. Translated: CASSYYQTSAGDNEQFF.

Here the CDR3 reads CASSHELQGKLANEKLFF. The CDR3, as DNA: TGCGCCAGCAGCCACGAATTACAGGGAAAATTGGCTAATGAAAAACTGTTTTTT. The V gene is TRBV4-3, the J gene TRBJ1-4; tentative D call: TRBD1 (6 bases). Germline V gives CDR1 LGHNA, CDR2 YSLEER. The V and J ends lost 3 bases and 3 bases respectively, with 20 bases between them. The CDR3 has 18 residues.

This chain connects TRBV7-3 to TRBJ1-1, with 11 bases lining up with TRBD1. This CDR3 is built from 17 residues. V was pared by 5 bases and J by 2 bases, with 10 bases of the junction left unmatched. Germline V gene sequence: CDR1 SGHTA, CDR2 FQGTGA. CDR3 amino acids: CASSLGTGGTLNTEAFF. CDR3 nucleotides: TGTGCCAGCAGCCTGGGGACAGGGGGAACTCTAAACACTGAAGCTTTCTTT.

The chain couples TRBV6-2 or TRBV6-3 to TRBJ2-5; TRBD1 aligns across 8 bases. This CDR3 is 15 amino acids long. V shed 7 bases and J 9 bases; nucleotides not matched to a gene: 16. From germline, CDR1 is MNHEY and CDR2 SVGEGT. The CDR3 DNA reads TGTGCCAGCATTAATGGACAGGGCAACCCAGTGCCCCAGTACTTC. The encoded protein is CASINGQGNPVPQYF.

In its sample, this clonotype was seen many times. The CDR3 nucleotides read TGCAGCGTTGAAGAGGGGCCGGGCGTGAGCACTGAAGCTTTCTTT. Protein: CSVEEGPGVSTEAFF. The V call is TRBV29-1, the J call TRBJ1-1; possible D gene TRBD1, 5 bases. Trimming removed 0 bases from V and 4 bases from J, with 15 bases in between. Germline CDR1 and CDR2: SQVTM and ANQGSEA. The CDR3 consists of 15 residues. Combining the CDR3 with reference TRBV29-1 and TRBJ1-1 gives the whole variable domain SAVISQKPSRDICQRGTSLTIQCQVDSQVTMMFWYRQQPGQSLTLIATANQGSEATYESGFVIDKFPISRPNLTFSTLTVSNMSPEDSSIYLCSVEEGPGVSTEAFFGQGTRLTVV.